This T cell receptor beta chain was recovered during a study of blood T cell repertoires in COVID-19. Germline lookup yields CDR1 SGHVS and CDR2 FNYEAQ. V lost 0 bases to trimming and J lost 3 bases, with 14 bases between them. This CDR3 comprises 16 residues. Repertoires were generated with immunoSEQ multiplex PCR, while TCRdb's copy carries only in-frame clones and drops some. There are around 150,000 clones in the sample; 85% to 90% occur only once, and about 6.3% lies in the top ten. This receptor was taken from a woman in her forties or fifties who had recovered from COVID-19. The gene calls are TRBV7-6 and TRBJ1-2; D ambiguous. Sequenced material: PBMCs or T cells enriched from blood (not recorded which). The CDR3 bases are TGTGCCAGCAGCTTAGCCCCCCATCGCGTCGACTATGGCTACACCTTC. Encoded protein: CASSLAPHRVDYGYTF.